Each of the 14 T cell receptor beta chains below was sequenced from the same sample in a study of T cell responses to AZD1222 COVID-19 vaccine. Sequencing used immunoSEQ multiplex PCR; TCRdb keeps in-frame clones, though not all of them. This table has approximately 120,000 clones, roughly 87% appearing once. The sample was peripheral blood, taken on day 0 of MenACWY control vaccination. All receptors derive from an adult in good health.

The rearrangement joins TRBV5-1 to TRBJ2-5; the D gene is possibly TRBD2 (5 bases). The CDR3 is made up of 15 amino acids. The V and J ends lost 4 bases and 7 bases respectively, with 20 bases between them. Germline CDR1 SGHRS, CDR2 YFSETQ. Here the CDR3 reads CASSLEGSPGSTQYF. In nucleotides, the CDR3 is TGCGCCAGCAGCCTCGAGGGTAGCCCTGGGTCGACCCAGTACTTC.

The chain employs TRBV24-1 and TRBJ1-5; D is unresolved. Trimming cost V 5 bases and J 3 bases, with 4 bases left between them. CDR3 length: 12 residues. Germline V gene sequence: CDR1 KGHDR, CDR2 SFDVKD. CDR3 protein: CATSAPNQPQHF. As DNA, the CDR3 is TGTGCCACCAGTGCCCCCAATCAGCCCCAGCATTTT.

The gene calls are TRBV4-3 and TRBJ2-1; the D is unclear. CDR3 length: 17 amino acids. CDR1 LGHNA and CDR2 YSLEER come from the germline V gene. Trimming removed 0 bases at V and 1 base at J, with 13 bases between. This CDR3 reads CASSQDWADLSYNEQFF. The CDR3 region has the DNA TGCGCCAGCAGCCAAGATTGGGCGGACCTTTCCTACAATGAGCAGTTCTTC.

This CDR3 is CASSGVPTYEQYF. In DNA form, the CDR3 reads TGTGCCAGCAGTGGGGTTCCTACCTACGAGCAGTACTTC. The chain recombines TRBV6-4 with TRBJ2-7; D unresolved. Germline values: CDR1 MRHNA, CDR2 SNTAGT. Trimming pared 4 bases from V and 2 bases from J, leaving 9 bases between. This CDR3 has 13 amino acids.

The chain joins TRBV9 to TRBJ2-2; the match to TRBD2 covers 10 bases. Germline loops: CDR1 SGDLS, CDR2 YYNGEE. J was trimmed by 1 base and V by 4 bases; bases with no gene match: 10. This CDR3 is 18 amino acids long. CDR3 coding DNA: TGTGCCAGCAGCCTTGCTCTAGCGGGAGATCAGAACACCGGGGAGCTGTTTTTT. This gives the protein CASSLALAGDQNTGELFF.

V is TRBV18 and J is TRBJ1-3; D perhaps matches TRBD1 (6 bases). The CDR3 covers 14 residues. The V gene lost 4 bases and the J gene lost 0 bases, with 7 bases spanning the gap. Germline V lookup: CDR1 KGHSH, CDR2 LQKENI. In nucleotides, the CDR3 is TGTGCCAGCTCACGGGACACCTCTGGAAACACCATATATTTT. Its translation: CASSRDTSGNTIYF.

CDR3 region: CASSSQASSGNTIYF. The CDR3 bases are TGTGCCAGCAGTAGTCAGGCTAGCTCTGGAAACACCATATATTTT. This chain links TRBV6-5 with TRBJ1-3; no clear D. Trimming shortened V by 5 bases and J by 0 bases, and 11 bases separated the two germline ends. Germline CDR1 is MNHEY and CDR2 is SVGAGI. This CDR3 contains 15 residues.

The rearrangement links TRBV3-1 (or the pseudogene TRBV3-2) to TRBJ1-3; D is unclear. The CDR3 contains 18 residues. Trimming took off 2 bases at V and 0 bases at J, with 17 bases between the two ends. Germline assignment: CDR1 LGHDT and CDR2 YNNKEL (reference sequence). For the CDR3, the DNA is TGTGCCAGCAGCCAACCTAATCTAGCCCGCACCTCTGGAAACACCATATATTTT. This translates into CASSQPNLARTSGNTIYF.

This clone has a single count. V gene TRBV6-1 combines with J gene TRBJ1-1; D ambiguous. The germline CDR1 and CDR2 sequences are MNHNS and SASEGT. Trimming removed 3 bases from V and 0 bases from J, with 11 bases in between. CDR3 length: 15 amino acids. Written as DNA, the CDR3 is TGTGCCAGCAGTGATCCAGGTAAAATGAACACTGAAGCTTTCTTT. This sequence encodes CASSDPGKMNTEAFF.

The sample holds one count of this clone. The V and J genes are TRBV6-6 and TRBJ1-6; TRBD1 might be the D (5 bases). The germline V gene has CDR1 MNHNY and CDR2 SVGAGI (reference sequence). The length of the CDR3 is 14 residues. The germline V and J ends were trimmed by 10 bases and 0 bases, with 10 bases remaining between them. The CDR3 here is CATQGFSYNSPLHF. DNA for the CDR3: TGTGCCACTCAGGGTTTCTCCTATAATTCACCCCTCCACTTT.

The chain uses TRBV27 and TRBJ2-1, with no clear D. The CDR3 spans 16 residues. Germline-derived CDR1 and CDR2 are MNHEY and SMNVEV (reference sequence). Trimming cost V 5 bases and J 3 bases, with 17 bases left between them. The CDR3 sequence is CASSPEISPVYNEQFF. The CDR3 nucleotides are TGTGCCAGCAGTCCCGAGATTAGTCCCGTCTACAATGAGCAGTTCTTC.

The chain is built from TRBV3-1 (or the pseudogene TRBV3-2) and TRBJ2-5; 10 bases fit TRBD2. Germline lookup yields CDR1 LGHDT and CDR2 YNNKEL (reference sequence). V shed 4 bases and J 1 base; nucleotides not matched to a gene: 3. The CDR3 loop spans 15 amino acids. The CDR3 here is CASSPGLAAQETQYF. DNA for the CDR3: TGTGCCAGCAGCCCTGGACTAGCGGCCCAAGAGACCCAGTACTTC.

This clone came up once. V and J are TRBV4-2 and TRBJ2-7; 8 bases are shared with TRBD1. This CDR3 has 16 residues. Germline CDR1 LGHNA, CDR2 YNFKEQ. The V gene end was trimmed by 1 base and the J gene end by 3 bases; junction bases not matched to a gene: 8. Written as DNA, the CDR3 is TGTGCCAGCAGCCAAGGGACAGGGCCCCCTAACTACGAGCAGTACTTC. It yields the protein CASSQGTGPPNYEQYF.

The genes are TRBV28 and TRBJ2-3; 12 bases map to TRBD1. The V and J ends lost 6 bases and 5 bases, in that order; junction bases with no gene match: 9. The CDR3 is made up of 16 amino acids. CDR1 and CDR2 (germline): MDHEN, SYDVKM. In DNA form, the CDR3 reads TGTGCCAGCAGGCCAGCCGGGACAGGGGGCAAAGATACGCAGTATTTT. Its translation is CASRPAGTGGKDTQYF.